The entry that follows covers one T cell receptor beta chain sequence. This record comes from a study of blood T cell repertoires in COVID-19. Study-level background: Samples of COVID-19 (acute and convalescent) were obtained from the United States, Italy and Spain. From T cells, B-cell-depleted T cells, or PBMCs came the material, which was cDNA or gDNA.

The CDR3 length is 12 residues. The V gene's germline CDR1 is KGHSH and CDR2 LQKENI. Methods used by the authors: Using reference gene primer amplification, nucleated cell counts were estimated. TCRdb keeps only in-frame clones here, not all; method: immunoSEQ multiplex PCR. D and trimming come from the DNA, and the V and J calls and clone size come from that table. The sample has around 260,000 clones, roughly 87% seen once. Material for sequencing was peripheral blood. V is TRBV18 and J is TRBJ2-7; a weak D match, TRBD2 (6 bases). The TCR sequence derives from a human donor in a cohort sampled during active COVID-19. The CDR3 nucleotides are TGTGCGGCCGGGACTCGCTCCTACGAGCAGTACTTC. Its translation is CAAGTRSYEQYF.